The 26 T cell receptor beta chains reported below all come from one sample, sequenced in a study of T cell responses to AZD1222 COVID-19 vaccine. Profiled with immunoSEQ multiplex PCR; TCRdb holds only in-frame clones, not every one. Among roughly 140,000 clones listed, 90% were seen once. The source material was peripheral blood, sampled on day 0 of AZD1222 vaccination. The receptors shown here come from an adult in good health.

V is TRBV4-3 and J is TRBJ2-5; the D gene is possibly TRBD2 (6 bases). CDR1 and CDR2 (germline): LGHNA, YSLEER. CDR3 length: 16 residues. V lost 4 bases to trimming and J lost 6 bases, with 21 bases between them. The CDR3 bases are TGCGCCAGCAGCCCGATTGCGACTAGTTCGGACAAGACCCAGTACTTC. Translation gives CASSPIATSSDKTQYF.

Written as DNA, the CDR3 is TGTGCCAGCAGCTTAAACCCGAGTAGCGGGCCTACGAACACCGGGGAGCTGTTTTTT. Amino acids: CASSLNPSSGPTNTGELFF. This chain connects TRBV7-3 to TRBJ2-2; 7 nucleotides line up with TRBD2. Germline trimming cut 1 base from V and 0 bases from J; bases unmatched to any gene: 11. The CDR3 is 19 residues long. The germline gives CDR1 SGHTA, CDR2 FQGTGA.

The gene calls are TRBV27 and TRBJ2-2; 11 bases line up with TRBD2. V shed 2 bases and J 0 bases; nucleotides not matched to a gene: 2. The CDR3 is 17 residues long. Germline CDR1 is MNHEY and CDR2 is SMNVEV (reference sequence). CDR3 protein: CASSLIAGGPNTGELFF. The CDR3 DNA reads as TGTGCCAGCAGTTTAATAGCGGGAGGGCCGAACACCGGGGAGCTGTTTTTT.

The rearrangement uses TRBV28 and TRBJ1-5, with D possibly TRBD1 on 5 matching bases. V lost 6 bases to trimming and J lost 8 bases, with 14 bases between them. The CDR3 consists of 13 residues. The germline V gene has CDR1 MDHEN and CDR2 SYDVKM. The CDR3 DNA follows: TGTGCCAGCAGAGACAGTTGGGAGAAGCCCCAGCATTTT. Encoded protein: CASRDSWEKPQHF.

The chain has TRBV5-1 and TRBJ1-3; no clear D. The germline V gene has CDR1 SGHRS and CDR2 YFSETQ. This CDR3 is built from 15 residues. V lost 1 base to trimming and J lost 0 bases, with 8 bases between them. CDR3 sequence: CASSLTGFSGNTIYF. In DNA form, the CDR3 reads TGCGCCAGCAGCTTGACGGGGTTCTCTGGAAACACCATATATTTT.

The chain links TRBV5-4 to TRBJ1-1, with 10 bases matching TRBD1. Germline loops: CDR1 SGHNT, CDR2 YYREEE (reference sequence). The CDR3 spans 15 residues. The V segment lost 3 bases and the J segment 0 bases; nucleotides outside the gene matches: 2. The DNA for the CDR3 is TGTGCCAGCAGCTCCGGACAGGGGGTGAACACTGAAGCTTTCTTT. Translation gives CASSSGQGVNTEAFF. Full variable domain (rest looked up from reference TRBV5-4 and TRBJ1-1): ETGVTQSPTHLIKTRGQQVTLRCSSQSGHNTVSWYQQALGQGPQFIFQYYREEENGRGNFPPRFSGLQFPNYSSELNVNALELDDSALYLCASSSGQGVNTEAFFGQGTRLTVV.

For the CDR3, the DNA is TGTGCCAGCAGCCAAGATTTAGGACAGTTAGATCAGTACTTC. This codes for CASSQDLGQLDQYF. The genes are TRBV4-2 and TRBJ2-7, with D perhaps matching TRBD1 (6 bases). Per germline, CDR1 LGHNA and CDR2 YNFKEQ. V was trimmed by 0 bases and J by 10 bases, leaving 16 bases between them. The CDR3 is made up of 14 amino acids.

The chain joins TRBV15 to TRBJ1-4; possibly TRBD1 for D (5 bases). CDR1 is LNHNV and CDR2 is YYDKDF in the germline V gene (reference sequence). This CDR3 spans 16 amino acids. Trimming removed 0 bases from V and 4 bases from J, with 12 bases in between. CDR3 sequence reads: CATSRDGGTVNEKLFF. The CDR3 DNA reads as TGTGCCACCAGCAGAGACGGCGGGACGGTTAATGAAAAACTGTTTTTT.

This clone was seen only once. This sequence joins TRBV2 and TRBJ1-6, with D maybe TRBD1 (6 bases). Deletions cut 3 bases from V and 6 bases from J, with 18 bases between. The CDR3 runs 17 residues. CDR1 and CDR2 (germline): SNHLY, FYNNEI. The CDR3 sequence is CASSDTSRQAINSPLHF. CDR3 DNA sequence: TGTGCCAGCAGTGACACCTCCCGACAGGCAATTAATTCACCCCTCCACTTT.

The CDR3 sequence is CASSSIAGRFLNEQYF. DNA for the CDR3: TGTGCCAGCAGCTCTATAGCGGGACGGTTTTTGAACGAGCAGTACTTC. The chain is built from TRBV7-2 and TRBJ2-7; TRBD2 matches at 8 bases. The germline V gene encodes CDR1 SGHTA and CDR2 FQGNSA. The CDR3 has 16 amino acids. After removal of 4 bases from V and 5 bases from J, the junction contained 13 bases not matched to a gene.

The rearrangement joins TRBV19 to TRBJ1-1, with D maybe TRBD1 (5 bases). The germline V gene has CDR1 LNHDA and CDR2 SQIVND (reference sequence). Deletions cut 7 bases from V and 2 bases from J, with 8 bases between. The CDR3 sequence is 12 residues long. The CDR3 sequence is CASTRGNTEAFF. The DNA for the CDR3 is TGTGCCAGTACAAGGGGAAACACTGAAGCTTTCTTT.

The chain joins TRBV29-1 to TRBJ2-7, with TRBD2 matching over 7 bases. Trimming cost V 5 bases and J 1 base; bases outside gene matches: 14. This CDR3 has 16 amino acids. Germline loops: CDR1 SQVTM, CDR2 ANQGSEA. The CDR3, as DNA: TGCAGCGTTCGCAAGGAGCCTAGCGGTCTGTCCTACGAGCAGTACTTC. It codes for CSVRKEPSGLSYEQYF.

This chain joins TRBV30 and TRBJ1-5, with TRBD1 matching over 8 bases. The CDR3 consists of 15 residues. Trimming cost V 2 bases and J 4 bases; bases outside gene matches: 7. Germline assignment: CDR1 GTSNPN and CDR2 SVGIG (reference sequence). The DNA for the CDR3 is TGTGCCTGGAGTCGCCTCGGGACAGGAAATCAGCCCCAGCATTTT. This gives the protein CAWSRLGTGNQPQHF.

This chain uses TRBV27 with TRBJ2-7; TRBD1 aligns across 7 bases. CDR1 is MNHEY, CDR2 SMNVEV, per germline (reference sequence). This CDR3 contains 15 residues. V shed 0 bases and J 6 bases; nucleotides not matched to a gene: 8. The CDR3 loop is CASSLSTTGLPEQYF. The CDR3 nucleotides read TGTGCCAGCAGTTTATCGACGACAGGGTTGCCCGAGCAGTACTTC.

The rearrangement uses TRBV6-5 and TRBJ2-3, with 8 bases identical to TRBD2. The CDR3 contains 16 residues. Germline V gene sequence: CDR1 MNHEY, CDR2 SVGAGI. Trimming removed 4 bases from V and 4 bases from J; junction bases left unmatched: 10. This CDR3 is CASSFRGAGEADTQYF. The CDR3, as DNA: TGTGCCAGCAGTTTCCGGGGAGCGGGAGAGGCAGATACGCAGTATTTT.

The V and J genes are TRBV7-3 and TRBJ2-1; no reliable D call. The CDR3 covers 16 residues. Trimming pared 0 bases from V and 9 bases from J, leaving 18 bases between. The germline gives CDR1 SGHTA, CDR2 FQGTGA. The CDR3 DNA reads TGTGCCAGCAGCTTAACTGGTCAAGGACCGGCGGTTGAGCAGTTCTTC. It yields the protein CASSLTGQGPAVEQFF.

The chain's CDR3 is CASSSVGLANYEQYF. In DNA, the CDR3 is TGTGCCAGCAGTTCGGTGGGACTAGCGAACTACGAGCAGTACTTC. The chain couples TRBV6-5 to TRBJ2-7, with 10 bases identical to TRBD2. This CDR3 is built from 15 residues. In germline, CDR1 is MNHEY, CDR2 SVGAGI. J gave up 3 bases and V 4 bases, and 6 bases lay outside the gene matches.

Regarding this clone: The same CDR3 is also encoded by other DNA sequences in this sample. CDR3 loop: CASSFSYEQYF. The DNA for the CDR3 is TGTGCCAGCAGCTTTTCTTACGAGCAGTACTTC. The chain has TRBV28 and TRBJ2-7; D is unresolved. V was trimmed by 6 bases and J by 4 bases, leaving 7 bases between them. This CDR3 comprises 11 residues. Germline lookup yields CDR1 MDHEN and CDR2 SYDVKM.

The CDR3 is CASSSGQGSVEQFF. The CDR3 DNA sequence: TGTGCCAGCAGTTCTGGGCAGGGGTCCGTTGAGCAGTTCTTC. J is TRBJ2-1 and V is TRBV27; possibly TRBD1 for D (6 bases). The length of the CDR3 is 14 residues. The ends were cut back, 4 bases at V and 9 bases at J, with 16 bases in the middle. Per germline, CDR1 MNHEY and CDR2 SMNVEV (reference sequence).

The chain is built from TRBV12-3 or TRBV12-4 and TRBJ2-3, with TRBD2 as a possible D gene (5 bases). The CDR3 has 13 residues. V lost 6 bases, J lost 4 bases, and 11 bases lay in between. CDR3: CASRRHGADTQYF. Here the CDR3 DNA reads TGTGCCAGCAGACGACACGGGGCAGATACGCAGTATTTT.

This chain uses TRBV27 with TRBJ1-3; D uncertain. The germline V gene has CDR1 MNHEY and CDR2 SMNVEV (reference sequence). Trimming removed 5 bases at V and 0 bases at J, with 11 bases between. There are 15 residues in the CDR3. CDR3 nucleotide sequence: TGTGCCAGCAGTGTGGACGGCAGCTCTGGAAACACCATATATTTT. Translated: CASSVDGSSGNTIYF.

The chain uses TRBV18 and TRBJ2-3, with D unresolved. There are 17 residues in the CDR3. Trimming left V 3 bases short and J 0 bases short, with 16 bases between. The germline CDR1 and CDR2 sequences are KGHSH and LQKENI. DNA for the CDR3: TGTGCCAGCTCACCCTCCCCGGCAGACCTTAGCACAGATACGCAGTATTTT. Its translation is CASSPSPADLSTDTQYF.

This clone was observed a single time. The chain employs TRBV7-3 and TRBJ1-1; D is unresolved. This CDR3 region has 14 residues. V dropped 2 bases and J dropped 5 bases, with 12 bases sitting between them. The germline V gene encodes CDR1 SGHTA and CDR2 FQGTGA. CDR3 nucleotide sequence: TGTGCCAGCAGCTTATCGCCCGGGGTTACTGAAGCTTTCTTT. Amino acids: CASSLSPGVTEAFF.

The chain joins TRBV28 to TRBJ1-3; D might be TRBD1 (6 bases). Germline-derived CDR1 and CDR2 are MDHEN and SYDVKM. Between the trimmed V and J ends, which lost 11 bases and 1 base, there was a span of 12 bases. The CDR3 extends over 13 amino acids. This CDR3 reads CALRGVSGNTIYF. DNA of the CDR3: TGTGCCTTAAGGGGGGTTTCTGGAAACACCATATATTTT.

The chain couples TRBV2 to TRBJ2-7, with 8 bases fitting TRBD2. The CDR3 is made up of 16 amino acids. The germline V gene has CDR1 SNHLY and CDR2 FYNNEI. The J segment lost 6 bases and the V segment lost 7 bases, leaving 17 bases of the junction unmatched. In DNA form, the CDR3 reads TGTGCCAGCATCACGGGTGCCGGGACTAGAATTTCCGAGCAGTACTTC. Translation gives CASITGAGTRISEQYF.

V and J are TRBV5-1 and TRBJ2-5, with D tentatively TRBD2 (5 bases). Trimming took 4 bases from V and 2 from J, leaving 12 bases between them. CDR3 length: 14 residues. Per the germline V gene, CDR1 is SGHRS and CDR2 is YFSETQ. This CDR3 reads CASSPSSLQETQYF. DNA for the CDR3: TGCGCCAGCAGCCCTAGCTCCCTGCAAGAGACCCAGTACTTC.